These 31 T cell receptor beta chains were sequenced from one sample in a study of blood T cell repertoires in COVID-19 (dated by TCRdb to 2019 to 2021). The method behind the library was the immunoSEQ multiplex PCR assay. The immuneACCESS repertoire file appears here via TCRdb, limited to in-frame rearrangements. These files lack a portion of the clones; in checked studies, under half of the deficit traces to unresolved V genes, and the cause of the others is not known. This sample comprises 150,000 to 200,000 clones, approximately 80% of them detected only once. The ten largest account for about 15% of the sample. Input material: PBMCs or T cells enriched from blood (not recorded which). The source of these receptors is a man in his fifties who had recovered from COVID-19.

This chain uses TRBV5-1 with TRBJ1-5, with 10 bases matching TRBD1. CDR1 SGHRS and CDR2 YFSETQ come from the germline V gene. The CDR3 runs 15 residues. Germline trimming cut 2 bases from V and 4 bases from J; bases unmatched to any gene: 3. The CDR3 nucleotides are TGCGCCAGCAGCTTCGGGACAGGGGAGAATCAGCCCCAGCATTTT. It codes for CASSFGTGENQPQHF.

The genes are TRBV9 and TRBJ1-5; the D gene is possibly TRBD1 (5 bases). Per the germline V gene, CDR1 is SGDLS and CDR2 is YYNGEE. Between the trimmed V and J ends, which lost 2 bases and 0 bases, there was a span of 9 bases. The CDR3 length is 15 residues. The CDR3 sequence is CASSVTGLSNQPQHF. The DNA of the CDR3 is TGTGCCAGCAGCGTTACAGGCCTTAGCAATCAGCCCCAGCATTTT.

The J gene is TRBJ2-1, the V gene TRBV5-1, with D possibly matching TRBD1 (5 bases). This CDR3 spans 16 amino acids. V was trimmed by 0 bases and J by 7 bases, leaving 17 bases between them. Germline CDR1 reads SGHRS; CDR2 reads YFSETQ. CDR3 sequence (DNA): TGCGCCAGCAGCTTGGGCGACAGTCAAAGGCGGAATGAGCAGTTCTTC. Translating it yields CASSLGDSQRRNEQFF. Drawing the rest from reference TRBV5-1 and TRBJ2-1, the complete variable domain is KAGVTQTPRYLIKTRGQQVTLSCSPISGHRSVSWYQQTPGQGLQFLFEYFSETQRNKGNFPGRFSGRQFSNSRSEMNVSTLELGDSALYLCASSLGDSQRRNEQFFGPGTRLTVL.

V is TRBV16 and J is TRBJ2-2; no reliable D call. The CDR3 loop spans 15 amino acids. The V end lost 9 bases, the J end lost 5 bases, and 19 bases lay between the germline ends. Germline CDR1 and CDR2: KGHSY and FQNENV. DNA for the CDR3: TGTGCCAGTGAAAAACCTCCCCCCGGGACCGGGGAGCTGTTTTTT. It codes for CASEKPPPGTGELFF.

This clone appeared a single time. V and J are TRBV11-2 and TRBJ1-3; D is undetermined. This CDR3 has 13 residues. The germline V and J ends were trimmed by 7 bases and 4 bases, with 11 bases remaining between them. Germline V gene lookup returns CDR1 SGHAT and CDR2 FQNNGV. The CDR3, as DNA: TGTGCCAGCACCTTGGCCACAGGAAACACCATATATTTT. Its protein is CASTLATGNTIYF.

This clone was counted only a few times. The gene calls are TRBV18 and TRBJ1-4; 7 nucleotides match TRBD1. The trim removed 2 bases at V and 8 bases at J, leaving 5 bases unmatched. Germline V gives CDR1 KGHSH, CDR2 LQKENI. The length of the CDR3 is 14 residues. The CDR3 protein is CASSPERTGEKLFF. DNA of the CDR3: TGTGCCAGCTCACCAGAGAGGACAGGCGAAAAACTGTTTTTT.

The V and J genes are TRBV12-5 and TRBJ1-2; TRBD1 matches 8 bases. Germline assignment: CDR1 LGHNT and CDR2 FRNRAP. The CDR3 has 15 residues. V lost 1 base, J lost 1 base, and 2 bases stayed unmatched. As DNA, the CDR3 is TGTGCTAGTGGTTTGGACAGGGGGATTAACTATGGCTACACCTTC. It yields the protein CASGLDRGINYGYTF.

The CDR3 nucleotides are TGTGCCAGCAGGGACGGACAGGGGCGGAATTCACCCCTCCACTTT. Translated: CASRDGQGRNSPLHF. The chain is built from TRBV2 and TRBJ1-6; 9 nucleotides align to TRBD1. V dropped 6 bases and J dropped 7; count of bases not matched to a gene: 7. The CDR3 is 15 amino acids. The V gene's germline CDR1 is SNHLY and CDR2 FYNNEI.

V gene TRBV5-3 combines with J gene TRBJ2-7, with D uncertain. TRBV5-3 is reported as an ORF; its role is uncertain. CDR3 length: 14 residues. V was shortened by 2 bases and J by 3 bases, with 12 bases between the two germline ends. CDR3 amino acids: CARSFFLHFYEQYF. The CDR3 coding sequence is TGTGCCAGAAGCTTTTTTCTCCACTTCTACGAGCAGTACTTC.

The chain links TRBV7-9 to TRBJ1-4; 10 nucleotides align to TRBD1. CDR3 length: 14 residues. Germline V gives CDR1 SEHNR, CDR2 FQNEAQ (reference sequence). The V and J ends lost 4 bases and 5 bases, in that order; junction bases with no gene match: 1. CDR3 nucleotide sequence: TGTGCCAGCAGCTGGACAGGGGGAAATGAAAAACTGTTTTTT. Translating gives CASSWTGGNEKLFF.

CDR3 residues: CASSPRLAGNYNEQFF. The CDR3 coding sequence is TGTGCCAGCAGCCCGAGACTAGCGGGGAACTACAATGAGCAGTTCTTC. V is TRBV9 and J is TRBJ2-1; the match to TRBD2 covers 11 bases. Trimming removed 4 bases from V and 3 bases from J; junction bases left unmatched: 6. CDR1 and CDR2 (germline): SGDLS, YYNGEE. The CDR3 runs to 16 residues.

The CDR3 here is CAWSAKNYLGQGKNYGYTF. CDR3 coding DNA: TGTGCCTGGAGTGCGAAAAACTACCTGGGACAGGGAAAGAACTATGGCTACACCTTC. The chain is built from TRBV30 and TRBJ1-2; TRBD1 matches 9 bases. The CDR3 spans 19 residues. The germline V gene encodes CDR1 GTSNPN and CDR2 SVGIG (reference sequence). The J segment lost 2 bases and the V segment lost 1 base, leaving 17 bases of the junction unmatched.

The rearrangement uses TRBV6-1 and TRBJ1-5; 8 positions match TRBD1. The germline V gene has CDR1 MNHNS and CDR2 SASEGT. This CDR3 region has 18 residues. V shed 2 bases and J 0 bases; nucleotides not matched to a gene: 9. The CDR3 DNA reads TGTGCCAGCAGTGAATGGTCAGGGGGCGCGGATAGCAATCAGCCCCAGCATTTT. Translating gives CASSEWSGGADSNQPQHF.

CDR3 protein: CASSLSDRGYIQYF. Written as DNA, the CDR3 is TGTGCCAGCAGCTTATCAGACAGGGGTTACATTCAGTACTTC. The chain recombines TRBV7-9 with TRBJ2-4, with 8 bases matching TRBD1. CDR3 length: 14 amino acids. From germline, CDR1 is SEHNR and CDR2 FQNEAQ (reference sequence). With 2 bases clipped from V and 8 bases from J, the junction kept 5 bases outside the gene matches.

The chain carries TRBV19 and TRBJ1-2; a weak D match, TRBD1 (6 bases). CDR1 and CDR2 (germline): LNHDA, SQIVND (reference sequence). Trimming stripped 5 bases from V and 4 bases from J, with 8 bases between. The CDR3 is 12 amino acids. CDR3 in amino acids: CASSVTGYGYTF. CDR3 DNA: TGTGCCAGTAGTGTGACAGGCTATGGCTACACCTTC.

This chain links TRBV25-1 with TRBJ2-5; 8 nucleotides align to TRBD2. The length of the CDR3 is 13 residues. J was trimmed by 5 bases and V by 7 bases; bases with no gene match: 6. Germline V CDR1 and CDR2: MGHDK, SYGVNS. CDR3 DNA: TGTGCCAGCATCGTAGCGGGGATGGAGACCCAGTACTTC. Protein sequence: CASIVAGMETQYF.

This clone has a single count. The chain joins TRBV2 to TRBJ1-3; D is uncertain. CDR3 size: 15 residues. Germline assignment: CDR1 SNHLY and CDR2 FYNNEI. The V and J ends lost 4 bases and 0 bases respectively, with 10 bases between them. The CDR3 protein is CASSGGQSSGNTIYF. The CDR3 nucleotides read TGTGCCAGCAGTGGTGGGCAGAGCTCTGGAAACACCATATATTTT.

In its sample, this clone was seen once. J is TRBJ1-2 and V is TRBV21-1. TRBV21-1 is a listed pseudogene. The CDR3 is 12 residues long. The CDR3 loop is CASSPRDGGYTF. For the CDR3, the DNA is TGTGCCAGCAGCCCGCGTGATGGTGGCTACACCTTC.

This clone was seen only once. V and J are TRBV28 and TRBJ1-2; the D gene is possibly TRBD1 (6 bases). In germline, CDR1 is MDHEN, CDR2 SYDVKM. Trimming cost V 6 bases and J 7 bases, with 15 bases left between them. There are 13 residues in the CDR3. This CDR3 reads CASSTGSYGGYTF. The CDR3 bases are TGTGCCAGCAGCACAGGGTCCTACGGTGGCTACACCTTC.

The chain combines TRBV6-1 with TRBJ1-4; D remains unclear. V was shortened by 2 bases and J by 4 bases, with 14 bases between the two germline ends. The V gene's germline CDR1 is MNHNS and CDR2 SASEGT. The CDR3 has 16 residues. CDR3 amino acids: CASSEQLGGINEKLFF. In nucleotides, the CDR3 is TGTGCCAGCAGTGAACAATTAGGAGGGATTAATGAAAAACTGTTTTTT.

The chain joins TRBV9 to TRBJ2-1, with TRBD2 identical over 11 bases. V lost 4 bases and J lost 6; bases outside the gene matches: 6. This CDR3 contains 15 residues. Germline-derived CDR1 and CDR2 are SGDLS and YYNGEE. As DNA, the CDR3 is TGTGCCAGCAGCTTGGGACTAGCGGCCATCAATGAGCAGTTCTTC. This gives the protein CASSLGLAAINEQFF.

The gene calls are TRBV5-4 and TRBJ2-5; no definite D call. This CDR3 is built from 13 residues. The V gene lost 0 bases and the J gene lost 7 bases, with 10 bases spanning the gap. The germline CDR1 and CDR2 sequences are SGHNT and YYREEE (reference sequence). The CDR3 here is CASSLEVRGTQYF. CDR3 DNA: TGTGCCAGCAGCTTGGAAGTCCGCGGGACCCAGTACTTC.

This clone has a single count. The chain couples TRBV4-1 to TRBJ2-1, with D possibly matching TRBD2 (6 bases). V lost 3 bases and J 10 bases, leaving 13 bases between the germline ends. Germline loops: CDR1 MGHRA, CDR2 YSYEKL. The CDR3 extends over 13 amino acids. The chain's CDR3 is CASSQRLVGEQFF. The CDR3 DNA reads TGCGCCAGCAGCCAGAGACTAGTAGGAGAGCAGTTCTTC.

This CDR3 is CASSTQGRTNEKLFF. The CDR3 DNA is TGTGCCAGCAGTACCCAGGGAAGGACTAATGAAAAACTGTTTTTT. The chain joins TRBV5-6 to TRBJ1-4; perhaps TRBD1 as D (5 bases). Looked up from germline, CDR1 is SGHDT and CDR2 is YYEEEE. The CDR3 spans 15 residues. Between the trimmed V and J ends, which lost 5 bases and 2 bases, there was a span of 13 bases.

The chain carries TRBV5-4 and TRBJ1-1; a possible D gene is TRBD1 (5 bases). Deletions cut 0 bases from V and 1 base from J, with 13 bases between. Germline V CDR1 and CDR2: SGHNT, YYREEE (reference sequence). This CDR3 comprises 16 residues. The DNA of the CDR3 is TGTGCCAGCAGCTTGGTCGGACACCCAGCGAACACTGAAGCTTTCTTT. This gives the protein CASSLVGHPANTEAFF.

This chain connects TRBV19 to TRBJ2-2; a possible D gene is TRBD1 (5 bases). Germline V lookup: CDR1 LNHDA, CDR2 SQIVND (reference sequence). The CDR3 is 15 residues long. The V and J ends lost 4 bases and 1 base respectively, with 10 bases between them. The CDR3 DNA follows: TGTGCCAGTAGTAGGGGCAGGGTGAACACCGGGGAGCTGTTTTTT. Translated, it gives CASSRGRVNTGELFF. The full variable domain, completed using reference TRBV19 and TRBJ2-2, is DGGITQSPKYLFRKEGQNVTLSCEQNLNHDAMYWYRQDPGQGLRLIYYSQIVNDFQKGDIAEGYSVSREKKESFPLTVTSAQKNPTAFYLCASSRGRVNTGELFFGEGSRLTVL.

The V call is TRBV6-5, the J call TRBJ1-4; 9 nucleotides match TRBD1. The CDR3 has 14 residues. The germline V gene has CDR1 MNHEY and CDR2 SVGAGI. With V trimmed by 6 bases and J by 3 bases, 2 bases remained unmatched. For the CDR3, the DNA is TGTGCCAGCAGACGACAGGGGGCTAATGAAAAACTGTTTTTT. Its protein product is CASRRQGANEKLFF.

A remark on this clone: One end of the junction does not line up with germline, which may come from a read error. This chain uses TRBV20-1 with TRBJ1-6, with D unclear. CDR3 length equals 10 residues. In germline, CDR1 is DFQATT, CDR2 SNEGSKA (reference sequence). The DNA of the CDR3 is TGCAGTGCTAGAGATCCCCCCCTTTACTTT. This gives the protein CSARDPPLYF.

This chain joins TRBV5-4 and TRBJ1-2, with 7 bases aligning to TRBD1. The CDR3 length is 13 residues. From germline, CDR1 is SGHNT and CDR2 YYREEE (reference sequence). The trim removed 5 bases at V and 4 bases at J, leaving 5 bases unmatched. The CDR3 loop reads CASRLGGAYGYTF. As DNA, the CDR3 is TGTGCCAGCAGACTAGGGGGCGCCTATGGCTACACCTTC. The full variable domain, completed using reference TRBV5-4 and TRBJ1-2, is ETGVTQSPTHLIKTRGQQVTLRCSSQSGHNTVSWYQQALGQGPQFIFQYYREEENGRGNFPPRFSGLQFPNYSSELNVNALELDDSALYLCASRLGGAYGYTFGSGTRLTVV.

A single count supports this clone. The V gene is TRBV6-6, the J gene TRBJ2-1, with 8 bases identical to TRBD1. Germline V gene sequence: CDR1 MNHNY, CDR2 SVGAGI (reference sequence). Trimming removed 5 bases from V and 4 bases from J; junction bases left unmatched: 25. This CDR3 region has 21 residues. The CDR3 here is CASSQSTLRTGKGGSYNEQFF. The CDR3 bases are TGTGCCAGCAGTCAAAGTACCTTAAGGACAGGGAAAGGGGGTTCGTACAATGAGCAGTTCTTC.

The CDR3 here is CASRRTGLSDGYTF. DNA for the CDR3: TGTGCCAGCAGGCGGACAGGACTCTCTGATGGCTACACCTTC. V gene TRBV6-5 combines with J gene TRBJ1-2; 7 positions match TRBD1. The junction had 10 bases not matched to a gene; V was cut back by 6 bases and J by 6 bases. The CDR3 totals 14 residues. From germline, CDR1 is MNHEY and CDR2 SVGAGI.